The subject of this entry is one T cell receptor beta chain. The antigen is not known. The junction departs from the called germline gene at one end, perhaps through a read error. Data came from immunoSEQ multiplex PCR; TCRdb stores just in-frame clones and leaves some out. The sample yields several thousand clones, under 75% seen once. The record originates from a study of tumor-infiltrating lymphocytes in localized non-small cell lung cancer. Study context: Some samples were collected after neoadjuvant chemotherapy; smokers, never-smokers and several histologies were included. Resected tumor was paired with non-adjacent uninvolved lung from the same patient. Study-wide results and caveats: Different pieces of the same tissue were used for each assay. Immunotypes IM1 and IM2 had similar TCR-derived T-cell fractions.

The germline V gene has CDR1 SGHRS and CDR2 YFSETQ. The CDR3 has 15 amino acids. This receptor was taken from a human donor with non-small cell lung cancer. What was sequenced was uninvolved lung tissue not adjacent to the tumor. The chain links TRBV5-1 to TRBJ2-5; D is perhaps TRBD1 (5 bases). As DNA, the CDR3 is TGCGCCGGCAGCTTGGAGCAGGGTGGTGAAGAGACCCAGTACTTC. It is translated as CAGSLEQGGEETQYF.